The 21 T cell receptor beta chains in this list originate from one sample, sequenced in a study of blood T cell repertoires in COVID-19 (dated by TCRdb to between 2020 and 2021). Library prep was done by the immunoSEQ multiplex PCR assay. Sourced from immuneACCESS, this table was stored by TCRdb with only in-frame sequences that have V and J called. A share of the clones is absent; for the studies checked, an unresolved V gene accounts for under half, and the remainder has no known explanation. The sample data list some 390,000 clones, and over 75% of these were observed just once. The ten largest clones capture roughly 1.1% of the sample. Sequencing was carried out using PBMCs or T cells enriched from blood (not recorded which). These receptor sequences come from a man aged 25-45 years who had recovered from COVID-19.

This sequence joins TRBV28 and TRBJ2-6, with a tentative D call TRBD2 (5 bases). Trimming removed 4 bases from V and 1 base from J, with 11 bases in between. This CDR3 has 16 residues. Germline loops: CDR1 MDHEN, CDR2 SYDVKM. The CDR3 coding sequence is TGTGCCAGCAGTTCCTCGGAGGTTTCTGGGGCCAACGTCCTGACTTTC. It is translated as CASSSSEVSGANVLTF.

The rearrangement joins TRBV6-5 to TRBJ2-3, with D perhaps matching TRBD2 (5 bases). Trimming removed 5 bases at V and 0 bases at J, with 9 bases between. CDR1 is MNHEY, CDR2 SVGAGI, per germline. This CDR3 has 14 amino acids. CDR3 in DNA: TGTGCCAGCAGTCCGGGATCTAGCACAGATACGCAGTATTTT. This sequence encodes CASSPGSSTDTQYF.

The chain joins TRBV7-9 to TRBJ2-5; 11 nucleotides agree with TRBD1. J gave up 5 bases and V 5 bases, and 7 bases lay outside the gene matches. The CDR3 contains 15 residues. Germline-derived CDR1 and CDR2 are SEHNR and FQNEAQ (reference sequence). The CDR3 spells CASSTGTGGWETQYF. The DNA of the CDR3 is TGTGCCAGCAGCACGGGGACAGGGGGTTGGGAGACCCAGTACTTC.

This rearrangement joins TRBV14 to TRBJ2-1; D is perhaps TRBD2 (5 bases). The CDR3 extends over 16 amino acids. Between the trimmed V and J ends, which lost 4 bases and 3 bases, there was a span of 16 bases. Germline values: CDR1 SGHDN, CDR2 FVKESK. The DNA for the CDR3 is TGTGCCAGCAGCCGGGAGATAGCCGGACTCTACAATGAGCAGTTCTTC. Encoded protein: CASSREIAGLYNEQFF.

The chain has TRBV28 and TRBJ1-5; a weak D match, TRBD1 (5 bases). The CDR3 has 14 amino acids. Trimming stripped 6 bases from V and 5 bases from J, with 14 bases between. Per the germline V gene, CDR1 is MDHEN and CDR2 is SYDVKM. CDR3 DNA sequence: TGTGCCAGCAGACCAGGGACTGTAGATCAGCCCCAGCATTTT. Protein sequence: CASRPGTVDQPQHF.

J is TRBJ2-3 and V is TRBV12-5, with 9 bases matching TRBD2. The CDR3 length is 15 residues. CDR1 is LGHNT and CDR2 is FRNRAP in the germline V gene. Unmatched junction bases numbered 11, after V lost 7 bases and J lost 6 bases. The CDR3 coding sequence is TGTGCTAGTGATATCCTAGCGGGAAGCGGTGATACGCAGTATTTT. Amino acids: CASDILAGSGDTQYF.

This chain joins TRBV18 and TRBJ1-5, with 7 nucleotides matching TRBD1. The junction had 5 bases not matched to a gene; V was cut back by 6 bases and J by 3 bases. The CDR3 length is 14 residues. Germline lookup yields CDR1 KGHSH and CDR2 LQKENI. CDR3 in amino acids: CASSWTGSNQPQHF. CDR3 DNA sequence: TGTGCCAGCTCTTGGACAGGCTCCAATCAGCCCCAGCATTTT.

This chain links TRBV5-1 with TRBJ1-5, with 10 bases matching TRBD1. Germline values: CDR1 SGHRS, CDR2 YFSETQ. The V segment lost 4 bases and the J segment 0 bases; nucleotides outside the gene matches: 4. The length of the CDR3 is 16 residues. The CDR3, as DNA: TGCGCCAGCAGCCTTGGGACAGGGGATAGCAATCAGCCCCAGCATTTT. This codes for CASSLGTGDSNQPQHF.

The chain combines TRBV25-1 with TRBJ1-1; no firm D call. Trimming removed 2 bases at V and 4 bases at J, with 5 bases between. CDR3 length equals 12 residues. Germline-derived CDR1 and CDR2 are MGHDK and SYGVNS. CDR3: CASSEERTEAFF. CDR3 nucleotide sequence: TGTGCCAGCAGTGAAGAGCGCACTGAAGCTTTCTTT.

V is TRBV7-3 and J is TRBJ2-1, with TRBD2 matching 7 bases. J lost 3 bases, V lost 5 bases, and 7 bases had no gene match. The CDR3 is 15 residues long. From germline, CDR1 is SGHTA and CDR2 FQGTGA. The CDR3 bases are TGTGCCAGCAGCCACGGGGCTAGCGGCTACAATGAGCAGTTCTTC. Encoded protein: CASSHGASGYNEQFF. Filled out from reference TRBV7-3 and TRBJ2-1, the complete variable domain reads GAGVSQTPSNKVTEKGKYVELRCDPISGHTALYWYRQSLGQGPEFLIYFQGTGAADDSGLPNDRFFAVRPEGSVSTLKIQRTERGDSAVYLCASSHGASGYNEQFFGPGTRLTVL.

The rearrangement uses TRBV28 and TRBJ2-7; a weak D match, TRBD2 (6 bases). V gave up 10 bases and J gave up 0 bases, with 16 bases separating them. This CDR3 is 14 amino acids long. Germline CDR1 MDHEN, CDR2 SYDVKM. The CDR3 is CATQKGGLSYEQYF. The CDR3 bases are TGTGCCACCCAAAAGGGAGGACTCTCCTACGAGCAGTACTTC.

In regard to this clone: This may stem from a read error, because a much larger clone lies one nucleotide away. The gene calls are TRBV14 and TRBJ2-3; D is ambiguous. The germline CDR1 and CDR2 sequences are SGHDN and FVKESK. V shed 5 bases and J shed 5 bases, with 11 bases lying between them. This CDR3 is built from 13 residues. CDR3 residues: CASSSGSGDTQYF. The CDR3 bases are TGTGCCAGCAGCTCCGGATCGGGAGATACGCAGTATTTT.

This clone was seen only once. Other DNA sequences within the sample encode an identical CDR3. The V gene is TRBV7-2, the J gene TRBJ1-6; 9 nucleotides agree with TRBD1. Germline trimming cut 5 bases from V and 7 bases from J; bases unmatched to any gene: 6. Germline V gives CDR1 SGHTA, CDR2 FQGNSA. CDR3 length: 15 residues. CDR3 sequence (DNA): TGTGCCAGCAGCCCGAGACAGGGGGGCAATTCACCCCTCCACTTT. Residues: CASSPRQGGNSPLHF.

The gene calls are TRBV27 and TRBJ2-7, with TRBD2 matching 14 bases. This CDR3 region has 15 residues. Germline trimming cut 8 bases from V and 3 bases from J; bases unmatched to any gene: 6. The germline CDR1 and CDR2 sequences are MNHEY and SMNVEV (reference sequence). The CDR3 bases are TGTGCCAGCCGAACCGGGACTAGCGGGAGCTACGAGCAGTACTTC. It encodes CASRTGTSGSYEQYF.

The rearrangement links TRBV5-1 to TRBJ2-7; TRBD2 aligns across 8 bases. The CDR3 consists of 14 residues. Per germline, CDR1 SGHRS and CDR2 YFSETQ. Trimming removed 0 bases from V and 7 bases from J; junction bases left unmatched: 6. As DNA, the CDR3 is TGCGCCAGCAGCTTGGAAAGCGGGAGTCGTGAGCAGTACTTC. Amino acid sequence: CASSLESGSREQYF. Based on the CDR3 plus reference TRBV5-1 and TRBJ2-7, the full variable domain is KAGVTQTPRYLIKTRGQQVTLSCSPISGHRSVSWYQQTPGQGLQFLFEYFSETQRNKGNFPGRFSGRQFSNSRSEMNVSTLELGDSALYLCASSLESGSREQYFGPGTRLTVT.

The V gene is TRBV30, the J gene TRBJ2-6; 12 nucleotides agree with TRBD1. With V trimmed by 5 bases and J by 2 bases, 1 base remained unmatched. CDR3 length: 15 residues. Looked up from germline, CDR1 is GTSNPN and CDR2 is SVGIG (reference sequence). The CDR3: CAWRDRGPGANVLTF. The CDR3 region has the DNA TGTGCCTGGCGGGACAGGGGGCCTGGGGCCAACGTCCTGACTTTC.

This chain connects TRBV28 to TRBJ2-5; no definite D call. Germline V CDR1 and CDR2: MDHEN, SYDVKM. The CDR3 covers 14 residues. Trimming took off 7 bases at V and 0 bases at J, with 12 bases between the two ends. This chain's CDR3 is CASNPEAHQETQYF. The CDR3 DNA is TGTGCCAGCAACCCAGAGGCCCACCAAGAGACCCAGTACTTC.

J is TRBJ2-5 and V is TRBV4-1; D may be TRBD2 (6 bases). Trimming removed 3 bases at V and 2 bases at J, with 16 bases between. Germline CDR1 and CDR2: MGHRA and YSYEKL. The CDR3 contains 16 residues. The CDR3 protein is CASSQGAGALQETQYF. The CDR3 nucleotides read TGCGCCAGCAGCCAGGGAGCGGGTGCCCTACAAGAGACCCAGTACTTC.

The V gene is TRBV6-5, the J gene TRBJ1-1; D is unclear. Looked up from germline, CDR1 is MNHEY and CDR2 is SVGAGI. Trimming shortened V by 8 bases and J by 6 bases, and 10 bases separated the two germline ends. The CDR3 runs 11 residues. The CDR3 spells CASRLPAEAFF. DNA for the CDR3: TGTGCCAGCCGACTCCCGGCTGAAGCTTTCTTT.

The chain carries TRBV3-1 (or the pseudogene TRBV3-2) and TRBJ1-2; TRBD1 matches at 9 bases. Germline V CDR1 and CDR2: LGHDT, YNNKEL (reference sequence). Trimming cost V 7 bases and J 8 bases; bases outside gene matches: 17. CDR3 length: 16 residues. CDR3 nucleotide sequence: TGTGCCAGCACCCCCGGGACAGGGATAAGGGATACGGGCTACACCTTC. The encoded protein is CASTPGTGIRDTGYTF.

The V call is TRBV7-9, the J call TRBJ2-2, with D uncertain. This CDR3 contains 15 residues. V lost 5 bases and J 0 bases, leaving 10 bases between the germline ends. CDR1 is SEHNR and CDR2 is FQNEAQ in the germline V gene (reference sequence). CDR3 DNA sequence: TGTGCCAGCAGCCCAGCGTCCGCGAACACCGGGGAGCTGTTTTTT. Translated, it gives CASSPASANTGELFF.